The present TCR beta chain was sequenced within a study of cytomegalovirus exposure and HLA in healthy donors. This clone was recorded only once. No antigen is known for it. Findings and caveats of the study: The classifier was said to identify cytomegalovirus status with high specificity and sensitivity.

Germline CDR1 SSHAT, CDR2 FNYEAQ (reference sequence). V shed 4 bases and J 6 bases; nucleotides not matched to a gene: 7. This CDR3 has 14 residues. Primers: 60 Vbeta forward and 13 Jbeta reverse. Some clones are missing from TCRdb's copy, which holds only in-frame ones; the method was immunoSEQ multiplex PCR. The sample holds 110,000 to 150,000 clones, under 90% seen once. The sequence derives from a man aged 35-49 years in good health and CMV-seronegative. The specimen was PBMCs. J is TRBJ2-5 and V is TRBV7-7, with TRBD1 matching 8 bases. In DNA form, the CDR3 reads TGTGCCAGCAGCTCAGGACAGGGTGACAAGACCCAGTACTTC. Encoded protein: CASSSGQGDKTQYF.